The present TCR beta chain was sequenced within a study of blood T cell repertoires in COVID-19. Study information: Acute-phase and convalescent COVID-19 samples originated in the United States, Italy and Spain.

Seattle cases were enrolled at active infection and followed longitudinally. The V segment lost 0 bases and the J segment 4 bases; nucleotides outside the gene matches: 8. Germline assignment: CDR1 SGHTA and CDR2 FQGTGA. The CDR3 consists of 16 residues. The assay was immunoSEQ multiplex PCR, and TCRdb's table has in-frame clones only and misses some. The sample includes approximately 170,000 clones, about 82% of them seen just once. This TCR derives from a woman older than 75 with COVID-19, enrolled during active disease. Material for sequencing was peripheral blood. The V gene is TRBV7-3, the J gene TRBJ1-2; 7 bases fit TRBD1. The DNA of the CDR3 is TGTGCCAGCAGCTTAACCGGGGGACAGTTAATCTATGGCTACACCTTC. Its translation: CASSLTGGQLIYGYTF.